This T cell receptor beta chain originates from a study of blood T cell repertoires in COVID-19. Overall study: Both acute and convalescent COVID-19 samples were obtained from the United States, Italy and Spain. The analysed material was cDNA or gDNA that came from T cells, B-cell-depleted T cells, or PBMCs.

V shed 5 bases and J shed 3 bases, with 14 bases lying between them. Germline V gene lookup returns CDR1 MNHEY and CDR2 SVGAGI. The CDR3 has 14 amino acids. Per the authors' pipeline: Estimated nucleated cell counts came from reference gene primer amplification. Data came from immunoSEQ multiplex PCR; TCRdb stores just in-frame clones and leaves some out. V, J and clone size were drawn from that table, and D and trimming were deduced from the DNA. The table has tens of thousands of clones, approximately 83% seen once. The chain couples TRBV6-5 to TRBJ2-7; D might be TRBD1 (6 bases). Sequencing was performed on peripheral blood. The source of this sequence is an older woman with acute or convalescent COVID-19. CDR3 sequence (DNA): TGTGCCAGCAGTCCGGTGGGGGCCCTCTACGAGCAGTACTTC. Its translation is CASSPVGALYEQYF.